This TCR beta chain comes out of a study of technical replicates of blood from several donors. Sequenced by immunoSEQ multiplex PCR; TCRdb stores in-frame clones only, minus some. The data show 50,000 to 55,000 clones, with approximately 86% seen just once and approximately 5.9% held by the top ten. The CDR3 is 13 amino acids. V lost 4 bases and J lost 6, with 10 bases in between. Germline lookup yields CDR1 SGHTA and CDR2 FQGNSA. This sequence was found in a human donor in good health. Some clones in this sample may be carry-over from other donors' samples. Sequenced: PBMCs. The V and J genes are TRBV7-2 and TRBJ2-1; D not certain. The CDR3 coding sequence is TGTGCCAGCAGCTCTAGATCCATCAATGAGCAGTTCTTC. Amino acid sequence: CASSSRSINEQFF.